Listed below are T cell receptor beta chains from one sample, sequenced in a study of blood T cell repertoires in COVID-19. The table came from immunoSEQ multiplex PCR; TCRdb's copy has only in-frame clones and leaves some out. The sample includes 390,000 or so clones, approximately 87% seen only once; the top ten take about 10%. The sequencing input was PBMCs or T cells enriched from blood (not recorded which). These receptors all come from a woman aged 45 to 65 who had recovered from COVID-19. Both conserved end residues are part of each CDR3. Each record gives: clone size, V gene, D gene, J gene, CDR3 protein, CDR3 DNA. A D gene is named only where the DNA matches it firmly. The size of a clone is reported for some rows only, either as once, few or many, or as a class for expanded clones.

>few|TRBV2|.|TRBJ2-7
CASCRDILYEQYF
TGTGCCAGCTGCAGGGACATCTTATACGAGCAGTACTTC
>.|TRBV2|.|TRBJ1-1
CASRSQETAKAFF
TGTGCCAGCAGATCACAGGAAACAGCCAAAGCTTTCTTT
>.|TRBV10-3|.|TRBJ1-3
CAIRGGSSGNTIYF
TGTGCCATCAGGGGGGGGAGCTCTGGAAACACCATATATTTT
>.|TRBV27|.|TRBJ2-2
CASSLGGIPTGELFF
TGTGCCAGCAGCCTCGGAGGGATTCCCACCGGGGAGCTGTTTTTT
>.|TRBV3-1/TRBV3-2|TRBD1|TRBJ2-2
CASTRGRPGELFF
TGTGCCAGCACCAGGGGGCGTCCCGGGGAGCTGTTTTTT
>.|TRBV7-9|.|TRBJ1-6
CASSSSEYNSPLHF
TGTGCCAGCAGCTCCTCGGAGTATAATTCACCCCTCCACTTT
>.|TRBV7-2|.|TRBJ1-3
CASSFPGKPNTIYF
TGTGCCAGCAGCTTTCCCGGGAAGCCCAACACCATATATTTT
>.|TRBV7-2|TRBD1|TRBJ1-2
CASSPGTGVDYGYTF
TGTGCCAGCAGCCCCGGGACAGGGGTGGACTATGGCTACACCTTC
>.|TRBV28|.|TRBJ1-1
CASRTGTSAEAFF
TGTGCCAGCAGAACCGGGACATCGGCTGAAGCTTTCTTT
>.|TRBV4-1|TRBD1|TRBJ2-3
CASSTKGQGFTDTQYF
TGCGCCAGCAGCACAAAGGGACAGGGCTTCACAGATACGCAGTATTTT
>few|TRBV14|.|TRBJ1-5
CASSQDGQQGLPFRGNQPQHF
TGTGCCAGCAGCCAAGACGGTCAACAGGGCTTACCTTTTCGGGGTAATCAGCCCCAGCATTTT
>.|TRBV29-1|.|TRBJ1-2
CSVAGGAGYGYTF
TGCAGCGTTGCGGGGGGTGCAGGCTATGGCTACACCTTC
>once|TRBV11-2|TRBD2|TRBJ2-5
CASSFHHQAGPLWETQYF
TGTGCCAGCAGCTTCCATCACCAAGCGGGACCGCTATGGGAGACCCAGTACTTC
>once|TRBV7-9|.|TRBJ1-4
CASSLDRGKGEKLFF
TGTGCCAGCAGCTTAGATAGGGGCAAGGGTGAAAAACTGTTTTTT
>.|TRBV7-2|.|TRBJ1-2
CASQWSWGYTF
TGTGCCAGTCAGTGGAGTTGGGGCTACACCTTC
>.|TRBV5-1|.|TRBJ1-1
CASSFGGSYTEAFF
TGCGCCAGCAGCTTCGGTGGGAGCTACACTGAAGCTTTCTTT
>.|TRBV18|TRBD1|TRBJ2-3
CASSPDSTGIFSTDTQYF
TGTGCCAGCTCGCCCGACTCGACAGGGATCTTTAGCACAGATACGCAGTATTTT
>.|TRBV9|TRBD2|TRBJ2-5
CASSIEPGLRETQYF
TGTGCCAGCAGCATAGAACCGGGACTACGGGAGACCCAGTACTTC
>.|TRBV5-4|TRBD1|TRBJ1-2
CASTGADRYYGYTF
TGTGCCAGCACCGGTGCGGACAGGTACTATGGCTACACCTTC
>.|TRBV28|.|TRBJ1-2
CASSLRPTLGGYTF
TGTGCCAGCAGTTTACGCCCAACCCTAGGTGGCTACACCTTC
>.|TRBV7-2|TRBD2|TRBJ2-1
CASSYPTSGGANEQFF
TGTGCCAGCAGCTACCCGACTAGCGGGGGGGCGAATGAGCAGTTCTTC
>.|TRBV3-1/TRBV3-2|.|TRBJ1-3
CASSPQDSGNTIYF
TGTGCCAGCAGCCCCCAGGACAGTGGAAACACCATATATTTT
>.|TRBV19|.|TRBJ1-2
CASRWGVGDGYTF
TGTGCCAGTAGATGGGGGGTAGGAGATGGCTACACCTTC
>.|TRBV4-1|.|TRBJ1-1
CASSPYRDQNTEAFF
TGCGCCAGCAGCCCATACAGGGATCAGAACACTGAAGCTTTCTTT
>.|TRBV5-1|.|TRBJ2-3
CASSLGAGSGQDTQYF
TGCGCCAGCAGCTTGGGGGCAGGGTCCGGCCAGGATACGCAGTATTTT
>.|TRBV18|TRBD1|TRBJ1-2
CASSPQDRSFGYTF
TGTGCCAGCTCACCTCAGGACAGGAGTTTTGGCTACACCTTC
>once|TRBV7-3|.|TRBJ1-1
CANRVGEAAFF
TGTGCAAACAGAGTCGGTGAAGCAGCTTTCTTT
>.|TRBV5-6|TRBD1|TRBJ2-7
CASSSGTGQPRDF
TGTGCCAGCAGCTCCGGGACAGGGCAACCCAGGGACTTC
>once|TRBV7-2|TRBD1|TRBJ1-2
CASSSLPGQGGGLGYTF
TGTGCCAGCAGCTCGCTCCCGGGACAGGGGGGAGGTCTGGGCTACACCTTC
>.|TRBV7-2|.|TRBJ1-2
CASSAQANYGYTF
TGTGCCAGCAGCGCTCAGGCTAACTATGGCTACACCTTC
>.|TRBV5-1|TRBD1|TRBJ2-6
CASSPAGTGFSGANVLTF
TGCGCCAGCAGCCCCGCCGGGACAGGGTTCTCTGGGGCCAACGTCCTGACTTTC
>.|TRBV18|.|TRBJ1-1
CASSPNQGTDTEAFF
TGTGCCAGCTCACCAAATCAGGGGACGGACACTGAAGCTTTCTTT
>.|TRBV29-1|TRBD1|TRBJ2-7
CSVGDRAGEQYF
TGCAGCGTAGGGGACAGGGCGGGGGAGCAGTACTTC
>.|TRBV7-6|.|TRBJ2-7
CASSPGSYEQYF
TGTGCCAGCAGCCCCGGGTCCTACGAGCAGTACTTC
>.|TRBV21-1|.|TRBJ2-2
CASIPKPGQGIPGELFF
TGTGCCAGCATCCCTAAACCGGGACAGGGAATTCCCGGGGAGCTGTTTTTT
>.|TRBV7-8|TRBD1|TRBJ1-1
CASSGEGAEYTEAFF
TGTGCCAGCAGCGGAGAGGGGGCGGAGTACACTGAAGCTTTCTTT
>.|TRBV19|.|TRBJ1-5
CATRYSRGHQPQHF
TGTGCCACCCGTTATTCCAGGGGCCATCAGCCCCAGCATTTT
>.|TRBV19|TRBD1|TRBJ1-2
CASSWTGEYGYTF
TGTGCCAGTAGTTGGACAGGCGAATATGGCTACACCTTC
>few|TRBV25-1|.|TRBJ1-5
CASSSGGNQPQHF
TGTGCCAGCAGTAGCGGCGGTAATCAGCCCCAGCATTTT
>.|TRBV7-9|TRBD1|TRBJ2-7
CASSAIQQGAGEQYF
TGTGCCAGCAGCGCTATTCAACAGGGGGCGGGCGAGCAGTACTTC
>.|TRBV7-3|TRBD1|TRBJ1-6
CASSLTTGRGSPPLHF
TGTGCCAGCAGCTTAACGACAGGCAGGGGGTCGCCACCCCTCCACTTT